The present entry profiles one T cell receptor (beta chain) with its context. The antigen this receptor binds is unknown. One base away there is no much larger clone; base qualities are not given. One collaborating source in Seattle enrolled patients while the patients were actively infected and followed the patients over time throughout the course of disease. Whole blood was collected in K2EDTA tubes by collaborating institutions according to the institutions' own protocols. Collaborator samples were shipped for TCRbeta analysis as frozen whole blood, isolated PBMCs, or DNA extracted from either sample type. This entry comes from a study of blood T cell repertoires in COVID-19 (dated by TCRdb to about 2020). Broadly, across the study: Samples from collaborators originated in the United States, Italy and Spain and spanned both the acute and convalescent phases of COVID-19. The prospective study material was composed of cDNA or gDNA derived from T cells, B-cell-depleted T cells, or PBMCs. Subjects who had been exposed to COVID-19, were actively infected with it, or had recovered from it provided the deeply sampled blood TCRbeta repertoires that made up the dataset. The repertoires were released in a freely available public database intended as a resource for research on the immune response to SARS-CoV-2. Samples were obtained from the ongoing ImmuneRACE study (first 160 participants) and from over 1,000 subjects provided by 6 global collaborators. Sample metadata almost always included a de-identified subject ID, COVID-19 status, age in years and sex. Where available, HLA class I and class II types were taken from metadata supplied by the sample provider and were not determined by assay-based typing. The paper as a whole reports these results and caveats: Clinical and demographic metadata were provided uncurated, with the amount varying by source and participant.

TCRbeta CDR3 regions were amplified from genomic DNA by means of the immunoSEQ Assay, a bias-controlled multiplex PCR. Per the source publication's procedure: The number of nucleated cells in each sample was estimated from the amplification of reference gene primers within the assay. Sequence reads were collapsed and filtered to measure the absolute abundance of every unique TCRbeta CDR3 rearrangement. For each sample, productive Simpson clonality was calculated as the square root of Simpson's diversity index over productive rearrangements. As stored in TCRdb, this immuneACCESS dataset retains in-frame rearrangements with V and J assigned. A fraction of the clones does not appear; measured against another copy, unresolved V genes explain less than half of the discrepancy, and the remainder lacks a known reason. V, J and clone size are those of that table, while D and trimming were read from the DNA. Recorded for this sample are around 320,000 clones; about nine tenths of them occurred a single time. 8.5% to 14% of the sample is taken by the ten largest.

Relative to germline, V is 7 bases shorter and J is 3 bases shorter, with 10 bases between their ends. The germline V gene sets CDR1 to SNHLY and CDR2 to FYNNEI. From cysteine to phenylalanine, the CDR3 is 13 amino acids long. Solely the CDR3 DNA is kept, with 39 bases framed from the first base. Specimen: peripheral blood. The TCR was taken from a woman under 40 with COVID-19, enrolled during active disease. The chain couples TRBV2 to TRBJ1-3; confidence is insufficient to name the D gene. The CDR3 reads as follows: CASTGLSGNTIYF. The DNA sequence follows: TGTGCCAGCACGGGGTTAAGTGGAAACACCATATATTTT.